This TCR beta chain was sequenced during a study of blood T cell repertoires in COVID-19. TCRdb keeps only in-frame clones here, not all; method: immunoSEQ multiplex PCR. This table has about 200,000 clones, around 80% appearing once. The CDR3 runs 13 residues. CDR1 is MDHEN and CDR2 is SYDVKM in the germline V gene. The V end was cut by 6 bases, the J end by 6 bases, with 15 bases between. This clone was seen a single time. The rearrangement links TRBV28 to TRBJ2-7; D gene unclear. Sample: PBMCs or T cells enriched from blood (not recorded which). The source is a man in his forties who had recovered from COVID-19. The CDR3 protein is CASSSEVQREQYF. CDR3 nucleotides: TGTGCCAGCAGCTCCGAGGTCCAGCGCGAGCAGTACTTC.